This note documents a single T cell receptor beta chain sequence. Its antigen is still unknown. This entry belongs to a study of persistence of HIV-infected CD4 T cells. Study-level information: Multiple blood draws of up to about 180 mL, except two donors with single leukapheresis.

This nonspecific control used anti-CD3/anti-CD28 bead stimulation of CD4+ T cells. Responding CD4+ T cells were sorted by upregulation of both CD40 ligand and CD69. The ends lost 2 bases at V and 1 base at J; junction bases unmatched: 5. Germline V lookup: CDR1 SGHDT, CDR2 YYEEEE. CDR3 size: 17 residues. The immunoSEQ assay was version 4, run in survey mode. Clones were read by immunoSEQ multiplex PCR, and TCRdb kept only the in-frame ones, dropping some. This sample carries 35,000 to 40,000 clones, roughly 87% of them seen once, and the ten largest clones take approximately 1.4%. This rearrangement joins TRBV5-6 to TRBJ1-6, with 8 bases aligning to TRBD1. This TCR was sampled from an adult man with HIV who was CMV-seropositive. Sequencing was performed on CD4+ T cells sorted from PBMCs after 18-hour stimulation, taken from a patient who received antiretroviral therapy. CDR3 sequence: CASSLWQGASYNSPLHF. The CDR3 region has the DNA TGTGCCAGCAGCTTATGGCAGGGGGCATCCTATAATTCACCCCTCCACTTT.